The next 5 T cell receptor beta chains were all read from a single sample in a study of blood T cell repertoires in COVID-19. Clones were sequenced by immunoSEQ multiplex PCR, and TCRdb holds only the in-frame ones, with some missing. The sample yields 78,000 or so clones, around 90% seen once. Source material: peripheral blood. These receptors all stem from a woman in her fifties or sixties with acute or convalescent COVID-19.

This clone was seen only once. The V call is TRBV6-5, the J call TRBJ1-1; 7 nucleotides line up with TRBD1. Germline V gene data show CDR1 as MNHEY and CDR2 as SVGAGI. This CDR3 spans 14 amino acids. V lost 2 bases to trimming and J lost 10 bases; unmatched junction nucleotides: 10. DNA of the CDR3: TGTGCCAGCAGTTACGGGGCAGGGGGAAAGAGAGCTTTCTTT. It codes for CASSYGAGGKRAFF.

The V and J genes are TRBV6-5 and TRBJ1-6; TRBD1 agrees at 7 bases. Germline CDR1 and CDR2: MNHEY and SVGAGI. The CDR3 runs 14 residues. V was pared by 4 bases and J by 7 bases, with 4 bases of the junction left unmatched. The CDR3 DNA follows: TGTGCCAGCAGTTCACAGGGGAAGAATTCACCCCTCCACTTT. Its protein is CASSSQGKNSPLHF.

This sequence joins TRBV28 and TRBJ2-2; D is unresolved. CDR1 is MDHEN, CDR2 SYDVKM, per germline. The CDR3 has 14 amino acids. Trimming cost V 1 base and J 7 bases, with 10 bases left between them. This chain's CDR3 is CASSLSRFGGELFF. The CDR3 coding sequence is TGTGCCAGCAGTTTATCGAGGTTCGGCGGGGAGCTGTTTTTT.

The chain recombines TRBV11-3 with TRBJ1-1; D is unresolved. CDR1 is SGHNT and CDR2 is YENEEA in the germline V gene. Trimming took 0 bases from V and 7 from J, leaving 6 bases between them. This CDR3 has 12 amino acids. The CDR3 loop is CASSLEPGEAFF. The CDR3 DNA reads TGTGCCAGCAGCTTAGAGCCGGGTGAAGCTTTCTTT.

In DNA, the CDR3 is TGCAGTGCTAGAGATACCTACGAGCAGTACTTC. This codes for CSARDTYEQYF. V and J are TRBV20-1 and TRBJ2-7; D remains ambiguous. CDR3 length equals 11 residues. With 0 bases removed from V and 2 bases from J, the gap between germline ends came to 2 bases. Germline assignment: CDR1 DFQATT and CDR2 SNEGSKA (reference sequence).